A single sample is the source of the 3 T cell receptor beta chains below, sequenced in a study of blood T cell repertoires in COVID-19. Sequencing used immunoSEQ multiplex PCR; TCRdb keeps in-frame clones, though not all of them. The sample yields about 200,000 clones, more than 75% seen once. Material for sequencing was peripheral blood. The receptors shown here come from a woman of 80 years or more with acute or convalescent COVID-19.

The gene calls are TRBV7-2 and TRBJ2-3; D call uncertain. V was clipped by 3 bases and J by 1 base, with 11 bases between them. Germline assignment: CDR1 SGHTA and CDR2 FQGNSA. This CDR3 is built from 15 residues. The CDR3 DNA sequence: TGTGCCAGCAGCTTGCGAGACTCACGCACAGATACGCAGTATTTT. Translation: CASSLRDSRTDTQYF.

This clone appeared a few times. The V and J genes are TRBV19 and TRBJ2-2; TRBD2 agrees at 10 bases. The V and J ends lost 5 bases and 4 bases, in that order; junction bases with no gene match: 7. The CDR3 is 16 residues long. The germline V gene has CDR1 LNHDA and CDR2 SQIVND (reference sequence). CDR3 in amino acids: CASSRLAGAVTGELFF. The CDR3 DNA is TGTGCCAGTAGTCGGCTAGCGGGAGCGGTCACCGGGGAGCTGTTTTTT.

This clone has only a few counts. The V gene is TRBV12-5, the J gene TRBJ2-3; D not resolved. Germline V gene data show CDR1 as LGHNT and CDR2 as FRNRAP. Trimming stripped 1 base from V and 7 bases from J, with 3 bases between. The CDR3 loop spans 11 amino acids. The CDR3 region has the DNA TGTGCTAGTGGTTTGGCAAATACGCAGTATTTT. It translates to CASGLANTQYF.